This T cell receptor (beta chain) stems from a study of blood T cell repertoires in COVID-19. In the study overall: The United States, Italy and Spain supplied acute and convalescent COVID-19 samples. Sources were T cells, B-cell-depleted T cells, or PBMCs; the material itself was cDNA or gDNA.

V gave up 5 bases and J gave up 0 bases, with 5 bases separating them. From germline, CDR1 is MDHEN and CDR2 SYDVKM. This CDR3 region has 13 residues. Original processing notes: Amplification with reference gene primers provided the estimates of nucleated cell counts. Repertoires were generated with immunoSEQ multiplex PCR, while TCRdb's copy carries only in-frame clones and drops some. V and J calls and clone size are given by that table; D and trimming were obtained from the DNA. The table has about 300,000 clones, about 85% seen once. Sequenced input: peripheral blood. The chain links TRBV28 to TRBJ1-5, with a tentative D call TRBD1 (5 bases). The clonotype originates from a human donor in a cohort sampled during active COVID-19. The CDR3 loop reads CASSDSSNQPQHF. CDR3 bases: TGTGCCAGCAGTGACAGTAGCAATCAGCCCCAGCATTTT.